Listed here is a single T cell receptor (beta chain). Antigen specificity is unknown. The data stem from a study of cytomegalovirus exposure and HLA in healthy donors. Study-wide results and caveats: Per published reports, the classifier diagnosed cytomegalovirus status with high specificity and sensitivity. The study listed roughly 160 cytomegalovirus-associated TCR beta chains. In vitro testing confirmed a few CMV-associated chains as specific for CMV antigens.

Libraries were prepared by immunoSEQ multiplex PCR; TCRdb keeps only in-frame clonotypes and omits some of them. The repertoire holds about 140,000 clones, with almost 85% as singletons. Germline lookup yields CDR1 MDHEN and CDR2 SYDVKM. This CDR3 is built from 14 residues. V gave up 4 bases and J gave up 10 bases, with 19 bases separating them. This rearrangement joins TRBV28 to TRBJ1-1; D perhaps matches TRBD1 (6 bases). Specimen: PBMCs. This sequence was found in a woman aged 25 to 45 in good health and CMV-seronegative. CDR3 in amino acids: CASSSLTGPFVAFF. CDR3 sequence (DNA): TGTGCCAGCAGTTCTCTGACAGGTCCTTTCGTAGCTTTCTTT.